The 13 T cell receptor beta chains presented below share a single source sample, sequenced in a study of technical replicates of blood from several donors. Produced via immunoSEQ multiplex PCR; TCRdb's table is partial and in-frame only. The sample lists 80,000 to 95,000 clones; around 96% were seen once. Sequencing was carried out using T cells isolated from PBMCs. The receptors were sampled from a human donor in good health.

CDR3 sequence (DNA): TGTGCCAGCGGGCGGCGGGACTACAATGAGCAGTTCTTC. Translating gives CASGRRDYNEQFF. This chain connects TRBV6-5 to TRBJ2-1, with D perhaps TRBD2 (6 bases). Germline V lookup: CDR1 MNHEY, CDR2 SVGAGI. V was cut by 8 bases and J by 3 bases, with 11 bases left in between. The CDR3 extends over 13 amino acids.

The genes are TRBV27 and TRBJ1-5; D gene ambiguous. Germline lookup yields CDR1 MNHEY and CDR2 SMNVEV (reference sequence). Trimming shortened V by 2 bases and J by 7 bases, and 9 bases separated the two germline ends. The CDR3 consists of 13 residues. CDR3 sequence (DNA): TGTGCCAGCAGTTTAGTAAGCCGGCAGCCCCAGCATTTT. The encoded protein is CASSLVSRQPQHF.

This clone was observed once. CDR3 DNA: TGTGCCAGTAGTATAGTTGGGGGCCCTGGCTACACCTTC. Translation gives CASSIVGGPGYTF. The V gene is TRBV19, the J gene TRBJ1-2; possibly TRBD1 for D (6 bases). This CDR3 is 13 amino acids long. Trimming took off 1 base at V and 7 bases at J, with 10 bases between the two ends. The germline gives CDR1 LNHDA, CDR2 SQIVND (reference sequence).

The rearrangement links TRBV5-1 to TRBJ1-1; 8 bases match TRBD1. CDR1 SGHRS and CDR2 YFSETQ come from the germline V gene. This CDR3 has 15 amino acids. V shed 3 bases, J shed 0 bases, and the junction held 4 bases outside the gene matches. The CDR3 sequence: CASSWTGSMNTEAFF. CDR3 nucleotide sequence: TGCGCCAGCAGCTGGACAGGGTCTATGAACACTGAAGCTTTCTTT.

This chain uses TRBV5-6 with TRBJ2-2; weak D call: TRBD1 (6 bases). CDR1 and CDR2 from the germline V gene are SGHDT and YYEEEE. Trimming took 7 bases from V and 7 from J, leaving 11 bases between them. There are 12 residues in the CDR3. The CDR3 coding sequence is TGTGCCAGCGCTCTAGGGGGCGGGGAGCTGTTTTTT. Translation: CASALGGGELFF.

V is TRBV18 and J is TRBJ2-7; 10 nucleotides align to TRBD2. The V gene end was trimmed by 0 bases and the J gene end by 6 bases; junction bases not matched to a gene: 8. Germline V lookup: CDR1 KGHSH, CDR2 LQKENI. The CDR3 runs to 16 residues. The CDR3 coding sequence is TGTGCCAGCTCACCACCGGCAGCTAGCGGGGGCCGCGAGCAGTACTTC. Translated, it gives CASSPPAASGGREQYF.

The V and J genes are TRBV19 and TRBJ1-1; the D gene is possibly TRBD1 (5 bases). This CDR3 has 14 amino acids. Trimming pared 4 bases from V and 1 base from J, leaving 10 bases between. The germline CDR1 and CDR2 sequences are LNHDA and SQIVND (reference sequence). The CDR3 sequence is CASSTLTGNTEAFF. CDR3 sequence (DNA): TGTGCCAGTAGTACCCTTACAGGGAACACTGAAGCTTTCTTT.

The chain joins TRBV6-6 to TRBJ2-7, with 10 bases aligning to TRBD1. V dropped 5 bases and J dropped 2; count of bases not matched to a gene: 6. The CDR3 sequence is 15 residues long. Germline assignment: CDR1 MNHNY and CDR2 SVGAGI (reference sequence). The chain's CDR3 is CASSGFGTGAYEQYF. The CDR3 DNA follows: TGTGCCAGCAGTGGATTCGGGACAGGGGCCTACGAGCAGTACTTC.

This chain joins TRBV27 and TRBJ2-4; D ambiguous. V lost 7 bases, J lost 2 bases, and 12 bases lay in between. This CDR3 spans 14 amino acids. Germline values: CDR1 MNHEY, CDR2 SMNVEV (reference sequence). CDR3 sequence: CASTSTSSKNIQYF. Here the CDR3 DNA reads TGTGCCAGCACCTCGACATCCTCCAAAAACATTCAGTACTTC.

This clone was picked up one time. The chain carries TRBV19 and TRBJ2-3, with 10 bases lining up with TRBD2. Germline assignment: CDR1 LNHDA and CDR2 SQIVND (reference sequence). V was pared by 5 bases and J by 3 bases, with 8 bases of the junction left unmatched. CDR3 length: 16 residues. This CDR3 reads CASSPRRTSGTDTQYF. CDR3 nucleotide sequence: TGTGCCAGTAGTCCCAGGCGGACTAGCGGAACAGATACGCAGTATTTT.

This clone was seen once. DNA for the CDR3: TGTGCCAGCAGTCTAGGGACAGGGATAGAAAAACTGTTTTTT. Translation gives CASSLGTGIEKLFF. The genes are TRBV27 and TRBJ1-4; TRBD1 matches at 9 bases. CDR3 size: 14 residues. Germline V gene lookup returns CDR1 MNHEY and CDR2 SMNVEV (reference sequence). J gave up 8 bases and V 5 bases, and 6 bases lay outside the gene matches. The complete variable domain, with remaining parts taken from reference TRBV27 and TRBJ1-4, reads EAQVTQNPRYLITVTGKKLTVTCSQNMNHEYMSWYRQDPGLGLRQIYYSMNVEVTDKGDVPEGYKVSRKEKRNFPLILESPSPNQTSLYFCASSLGTGIEKLFFGSGTQLSVL.

V gene TRBV7-2 combines with J gene TRBJ2-7; D is possibly TRBD1 (5 bases). This CDR3 region has 15 residues. Germline assignment: CDR1 SGHTA and CDR2 FQGNSA. V gave up 1 base and J gave up 4 bases, with 14 bases separating them. The DNA of the CDR3 is TGTGCCAGCAGCTTAGGGGCAGGGTTTAGGTACGAGCAGTACTTC. This encodes CASSLGAGFRYEQYF.

The rearrangement joins TRBV19 to TRBJ2-1, with 8 positions matching TRBD2. The germline V gene encodes CDR1 LNHDA and CDR2 SQIVND (reference sequence). The junction had 8 bases not matched to a gene; V was cut back by 7 bases and J by 9 bases. The CDR3 spans 13 residues. This chain's CDR3 is CASNREGLGEQFF. CDR3 in DNA: TGTGCCAGTAACCGGGAGGGCCTAGGTGAGCAGTTCTTC.